These T cell receptor beta chains were read from a single sample in a study of cytomegalovirus exposure and HLA in healthy donors. Profiled with immunoSEQ multiplex PCR; TCRdb holds only in-frame clones, not every one. The table has approximately 55,000 clones, about four fifths seen once; the top ten hold about 2.3%. Sequencing was performed on PBMCs. The receptors here all came from a boy between 10 and 17 years old in good health and CMV-seropositive. The CDR3 runs from the conserved cysteine through the conserved F or W. Expanded clones get a size class; other rows say once, few or many, or leave the size out.

clone_size v_call cdr3_aa
once TRBV9 CASSGTNKVYGYTF
few TRBV7-3 CASSFLSGNADTQYF
NA TRBV5-4 CASSRTGQGRTYGYTF
few TRBV7-3 CASSLAAGRLFNEQFF
NA TRBV5-1 CASSFTMESGYTF
NA TRBV7-9 CASSPPQRGLSYEQYF
few TRBV29-1 CSAKGTEAFF
once TRBV2 CASASGGPWGELFF
NA TRBV11-2 CASSLSPGTGVSF
NA TRBV7-9 CASSLLGSSYNEQFF
NA TRBV7-2 CASSSQVSGANVLTF
NA TRBV10-3 CAISDRVYEQYF
once TRBV9 CASSVGGGLAGGSQETQYF
NA TRBV10-3 CATLTLQGGNEQFF
NA TRBV18 CASSPLPGQNSYNEQFF
NA TRBV28 CASILSSDTEAFF
NA TRBV11-2 CASSLAPRTSDEQFF
NA TRBV21-1 CASSKVTTGPPGEQYF
NA TRBV5-8 CASSLGAWQFF
NA TRBV19 CASSISGQAYNEQFF
NA TRBV7-8 CASSPERQGRSVEQYF
NA TRBV5-4 CASSSRTSGEETQYF
NA TRBV5-5 CASSLGAVTGELFF
NA TRBV7-8 CASSLGPGREPTGELFF
NA TRBV6-5 CASSQGWSVSEKLFF
once TRBV7-8 CASSLGSVGGLEVPSSYEQYF
NA TRBV19 CASSSHDRGYGYTF
NA TRBV9 CASSPRMEETQYF
once TRBV27 CASSLSRDRAILKNIQYF
few TRBV10-2 CASSEIGRLGNQPQHF
NA TRBV7-9 CASSLVGGIGYGYTF
NA TRBV7-2 CASSPLGGPGGYTF
NA TRBV4-1 CASSQGQATELTNYGYTF
NA TRBV27 CASSLYGTLDEQFF
NA TRBV27 CARRRGSTEAFF
once TRBV9 CASSVGPENYGYTF
NA TRBV4-2 CASSQDRGPEAFF
NA TRBV4-1 CASSQGQLNTEAFF
once TRBV7-9 CASTGDLGHEQFF
NA TRBV7-3 CASSNRGMNTEAFF
NA TRBV21-1 CASSKVVYRSSYNSPLHF
once TRBV7-3 CASSITLRTEAFF
NA TRBV7-2 CASSNEVRFNQPQHF
NA TRBV19 CASSIGEALYSDTQYF
NA TRBV6-1 CASSDGRQGHNSPLHF
once TRBV5-4 CASSSLTRFGDSPLHF
NA TRBV4-1 CASSQDVPGPYEQYF
once TRBV5-1 CASSLEFRGAGNTIYF
NA TRBV7-2 CASTPLVRDYGYTF
NA TRBV7-9 CASSPDRKDGYTF
NA TRBV2 CASRETSGDTQYF
NA TRBV7-9 CASSPQAVGLRNTIYF
once TRBV7-9 CSSSPGQLSSYNSPLHF
few TRBV19 CASSLGHPPNSYNSPLHF
NA TRBV5-6 CASSYRDREGKLFF